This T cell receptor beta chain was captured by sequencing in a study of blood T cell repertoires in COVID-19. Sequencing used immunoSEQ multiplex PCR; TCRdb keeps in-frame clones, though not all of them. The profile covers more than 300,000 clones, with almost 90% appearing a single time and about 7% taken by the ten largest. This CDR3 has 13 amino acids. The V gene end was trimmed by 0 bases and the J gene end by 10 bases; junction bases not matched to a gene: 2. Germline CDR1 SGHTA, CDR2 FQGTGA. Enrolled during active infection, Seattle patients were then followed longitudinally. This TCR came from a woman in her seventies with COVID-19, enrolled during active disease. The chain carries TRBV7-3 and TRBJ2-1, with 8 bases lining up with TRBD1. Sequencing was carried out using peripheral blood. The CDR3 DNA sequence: TGTGCCAGCAGCTTAACCGACAGGGGAGAGCAGTTCTTC. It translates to CASSLTDRGEQFF.